This passage covers 21 T cell receptor beta chains from one sample sequenced in a study of ipilimumab plus nivolumab after autologous stem cell transplantation. Clones were read by immunoSEQ multiplex PCR, and TCRdb kept only the in-frame ones, dropping some. This repertoire shows some 16,000 clones, approximately 75% found once; its top ten account for approximately 20%. The starting material was PBMCs, obtained in a trial of ipilimumab plus nivolumab as post-transplant consolidation. The receptors stem from a male donor with diffuse large B-cell lymphoma.

The rearrangement joins TRBV7-9 to TRBJ2-3; 9 nucleotides line up with TRBD1. V lost 5 bases and J lost 1; bases outside the gene matches: 4. Looked up from germline, CDR1 is SEHNR and CDR2 is FQNEAQ (reference sequence). The CDR3 runs 15 residues. This CDR3 is CASSRTGDGTDTQYF. The CDR3 DNA is TGTGCCAGCAGCAGGACAGGGGACGGCACAGATACGCAGTATTTT.

The chain uses TRBV29-1 and TRBJ2-6; D ambiguous. The germline gives CDR1 SQVTM, CDR2 ANQGSEA. CDR3 length: 12 residues. Trimming left V 3 bases short and J 2 bases short, with 2 bases between. The CDR3 spells CSVDTGANVLTF. CDR3 DNA sequence: TGCAGCGTTGATACTGGGGCCAACGTCCTGACTTTC.

The chain is built from TRBV10-3 and TRBJ2-7; D perhaps matches TRBD1 (6 bases). Germline loops: CDR1 ENHRY, CDR2 SYGVKD. The V gene lost 3 bases and the J gene lost 3 bases, with 12 bases spanning the gap. CDR3 length: 14 residues. The CDR3, as DNA: TGTGCCATCAGTGACCCACACAGGGTCTACGAGCAGTACTTC. Translation gives CAISDPHRVYEQYF.

The CDR3 DNA reads as TGTGCCACCAGCAGAGATTCTAGGTCCGGGGAGCTGTTTTTT. Its translation: CATSRDSRSGELFF. This chain joins TRBV15 and TRBJ2-2, with no clear D. V was pared by 0 bases and J by 6 bases, with 8 bases between. The CDR3 extends over 14 amino acids. Germline-derived CDR1 and CDR2 are LNHNV and YYDKDF (reference sequence).

V is TRBV6-1 and J is TRBJ1-1; TRBD1 matches 7 bases. CDR1 is MNHNS and CDR2 is SASEGT in the germline V gene. CDR3 length equals 16 residues. V lost 0 bases and J lost 3; bases outside the gene matches: 7. The CDR3 DNA sequence: TGTGCCAGCAGTGAAGCATGGATAGGGGGCGACACTGAAGCTTTCTTT. Protein product: CASSEAWIGGDTEAFF.

The chain is built from TRBV9 and TRBJ2-3; maybe TRBD2 (5 bases). The CDR3 totals 16 residues. The V end was cut by 1 base, the J end by 8 bases, with 20 bases between. Germline V gene data show CDR1 as SGDLS and CDR2 as YYNGEE. CDR3 amino acids: CASSVNSFLLAGTQYF. CDR3 DNA: TGTGCCAGCAGCGTAAATAGCTTCTTGTTGGCGGGTACGCAGTATTTT.

The chain has TRBV19 and TRBJ2-1; TRBD2 matches at 7 bases. This CDR3 has 16 residues. With 5 bases clipped from V and 10 bases from J, the junction kept 17 bases outside the gene matches. CDR1 LNHDA and CDR2 SQIVND come from the germline V gene (reference sequence). The CDR3 sequence: CASSPGTGTTHREQFF. The CDR3 DNA reads TGTGCCAGTAGTCCAGGTACCGGGACTACCCACCGGGAGCAGTTCTTC.

The V gene is TRBV5-4, the J gene TRBJ1-6, with D unclear. The CDR3 has 14 residues. V lost 4 bases and J lost 3, with 8 bases in between. Germline-derived CDR1 and CDR2 are SGHNT and YYREEE (reference sequence). The CDR3 sequence is CASSRDLYNSPLHF. For the CDR3, the DNA is TGTGCCAGCAGCCGCGACCTCTATAATTCACCCCTCCACTTT. The full variable domain, rest sourced from reference TRBV5-4 and TRBJ1-6, is ETGVTQSPTHLIKTRGQQVTLRCSSQSGHNTVSWYQQALGQGPQFIFQYYREEENGRGNFPPRFSGLQFPNYSSELNVNALELDDSALYLCASSRDLYNSPLHFGNGTRLTVT.

This clone appeared a few times. Its ends do not fully match the called genes, so a read error is possible. Here the CDR3 DNA reads TGCGCCAGCAGCCAAAGTGACGGGGAGCTGTTTTTT. Translating gives CASSQSDGELFF. The genes are TRBV5-4 and TRBJ2-2, with D uncertain. Per the germline V gene, CDR1 is SGHNT and CDR2 is YYREEE (reference sequence). This CDR3 region has 12 residues. Full variable domain (remainder filled in from reference TRBV5-4 and TRBJ2-2): ETGVTQSPTHLIKTRGQQVTLRCSSQSGHNTVSWYQQALGQGPQFIFQYYREEENGRGNFPPRFSGLQFPNYSSELNVNALELDDSALYLCASSQSDGELFFGEGSRLTVL.

This chain connects TRBV11-2 to TRBJ2-3; D perhaps matches TRBD1 (6 bases). Germline CDR1 reads SGHAT; CDR2 reads FQNNGV. V was clipped by 6 bases and J by 0 bases, with 13 bases between them. CDR3 length equals 15 residues. Here the CDR3 reads CASSSGQLSTDTQYF. CDR3 nucleotides: TGTGCCAGCAGTTCTGGACAGCTTAGCACAGATACGCAGTATTTT.

The chain has TRBV14 and TRBJ2-7, with TRBD2 identical over 9 bases. V lost 2 bases and J lost 2; bases outside the gene matches: 10. In germline, CDR1 is SGHDN, CDR2 FVKESK. The CDR3 extends over 17 amino acids. Here the CDR3 reads CASSQQGLADLAYEQYF. The CDR3, as DNA: TGTGCCAGCAGCCAACAGGGACTAGCAGACTTGGCCTACGAGCAGTACTTC.

The chain is built from TRBV27 and TRBJ2-5; no firm D call. The CDR3 has 15 amino acids. Trimming stripped 6 bases from V and 5 bases from J, with 19 bases between. From germline, CDR1 is MNHEY and CDR2 SMNVEV (reference sequence). CDR3 bases: TGTGCCAGCAGGACATTTATGGGGATGGCTGAGACCCAGTACTTC. It encodes CASRTFMGMAETQYF.

The chain joins TRBV30 to TRBJ2-6; D call uncertain. Germline assignment: CDR1 GTSNPN and CDR2 SVGIG (reference sequence). The CDR3 length is 15 residues. Here the CDR3 reads CCCSQSGSGANVLTF. The CDR3 region has the DNA TGTTGTTGCAGTCAGTCCGGCTCTGGGGCCAACGTCCTGACTTTC.

This chain connects TRBV9 to TRBJ2-7; 8 positions agree with TRBD1. This CDR3 region has 15 residues. V was clipped by 3 bases and J by 1 base; unmatched bases: 6. CDR1 and CDR2 (germline): SGDLS, YYNGEE. As DNA, the CDR3 is TGTGCCAGCAGCGCAGGGGGCTCGGGATCCTACGAGCAGTACTTC. It translates to CASSAGGSGSYEQYF. Together with reference TRBV9 and TRBJ2-7, the CDR3 gives the full variable domain: DSGVTQTPKHLITATGQRVTLRCSPRSGDLSVYWYQQSLDQGLQFLIQYYNGEERAKGNILERFSAQQFPDLHSELNLSSLELGDSALYFCASSAGGSGSYEQYFGPGTRLTVT.

V and J are TRBV14 and TRBJ2-7; 10 bases align to TRBD1. The germline gives CDR1 SGHDN, CDR2 FVKESK. The trim removed 0 bases at V and 5 bases at J, leaving 10 bases unmatched. There are 17 residues in the CDR3. The CDR3 bases are TGTGCCAGCAGCCAAGATTCTGAGCGGGACAGGGGCAACGAGCAGTACTTC. Protein sequence: CASSQDSERDRGNEQYF.

V gene TRBV18 combines with J gene TRBJ1-2; D may be TRBD1 (6 bases). The CDR3 covers 15 residues. Germline values: CDR1 KGHSH, CDR2 LQKENI. Trimming took off 1 base at V and 7 bases at J, with 16 bases between the two ends. CDR3 coding DNA: TGTGCCAGCTCACCACGGGACATCCCTTTCAGTGGCTACACCTTC. Its protein is CASSPRDIPFSGYTF.

There are a few counts of this clone. The chain carries TRBV5-6 and TRBJ2-6, with D possibly being TRBD1 or TRBD2 (7 bases each). Germline V CDR1 and CDR2: SGHDT, YYEEEE. The V end was cut by 3 bases, the J end by 1 base, with 11 bases between. The CDR3 covers 16 residues. The CDR3 region has the DNA TGTGCCAGCAGCTGGGGGGGACAGTCTGGGGCCAACGTCCTGACTTTC. Amino acids: CASSWGGQSGANVLTF.

This clone was seen only once. This rearrangement joins TRBV5-1 to TRBJ1-4; 8 nucleotides match TRBD1. V dropped 2 bases and J dropped 4; count of bases not matched to a gene: 7. The germline CDR1 and CDR2 sequences are SGHRS and YFSETQ. This CDR3 is 16 amino acids long. The CDR3 region has the DNA TGCGCCAGCAGCTTCACGGGACAGGCCCTTAATGAAAAACTGTTTTTT. Its translation is CASSFTGQALNEKLFF.

The chain is built from TRBV7-9 and TRBJ1-3; D call uncertain. Germline V CDR1 and CDR2: SEHNR, FQNEAQ (reference sequence). The V end was cut by 5 bases, the J end by 3 bases, with 5 bases between. This CDR3 is 12 amino acids long. The CDR3 nucleotides are TGTGCCAGCAGCCTAAGTGGAAACACCATATATTTT. Encoded protein: CASSLSGNTIYF. Variable domain in full (rest from reference TRBV7-9 and TRBJ1-3): DTGVSQNPRHKITKRGQNVTFRCDPISEHNRLYWYRQTLGQGPEFLTYFQNEAQLEKSRLLSDRFSAERPKGSFSTLEIQRTEQGDSAMYLCASSLSGNTIYFGEGSWLTVV.

The chain is built from TRBV11-1 and TRBJ2-1; D may be TRBD2 (6 bases). The V end lost 3 bases, the J end lost 3 bases, and 6 bases lay between the germline ends. The V gene's germline CDR1 is SGHAT and CDR2 FQDESV (reference sequence). The CDR3 sequence is 13 residues long. CDR3 in DNA: TGTGCCAGCAGCTTTAGCGGCTACAATGAGCAGTTCTTC. Translating it yields CASSFSGYNEQFF.

The J gene is TRBJ2-5, the V gene TRBV4-3, with 14 bases aligning to TRBD2. The germline V gene encodes CDR1 LGHNA and CDR2 YSLEER. With 5 bases clipped from V and 1 base from J, the junction kept 9 bases outside the gene matches. The CDR3 contains 18 residues. The CDR3 DNA follows: TGCGCCAGCAGCTACACTTGGACTAGCGGGGGGTTCCAAGAGACCCAGTACTTC. Translated: CASSYTWTSGGFQETQYF.